This T cell receptor (beta chain) was found in a study of T cell responses to AZD1222 COVID-19 vaccine. Assay: immunoSEQ multiplex PCR; the TCRdb copy retains only in-frame clones and omits some. Of about 130,000 clones in the sample, just over 90% were seen once. CDR1 and CDR2 (germline): SGHTA, FQGTGA. V shed 6 bases and J shed 11 bases, with 17 bases lying between them. The CDR3 sequence is 14 residues long. The chain couples TRBV7-3 to TRBJ1-6, with TRBD1 as a possible D gene (5 bases). The origin of this receptor is an adult in good health. Here the sequenced sample was peripheral blood, taken on day 0 of AZD1222 vaccination. As DNA, the CDR3 is TGTGCCAGCAGTAACGGGGCAGGTACTACACCCCTCCACTTT. Its translation is CASSNGAGTTPLHF. The variable domain in full, completed from reference TRBV7-3 and TRBJ1-6, reads GAGVSQTPSNKVTEKGKYVELRCDPISGHTALYWYRQSLGQGPEFLIYFQGTGAADDSGLPNDRFFAVRPEGSVSTLKIQRTERGDSAVYLCASSNGAGTTPLHFGNGTRLTVT.